A single sample is the source of the 5 T cell receptor beta chains below, sequenced in a study of tumor-infiltrating lymphocytes in oesophageal squamous cell carcinoma. TCRdb fed the PCR reads into MiXCR, producing one record per CDR3 protein. The sample holds 15,000 to 20,000 distinct CDR3 sequences, around 50% seen once. The sample consisted of normal esophageal tissue next to the tumor. The source of these receptors is a female donor with esophageal squamous cell carcinoma.

On this clonotype itself: Because the CDR3 is missing its conserved closing phenylalanine or tryptophan, this is likely a read error. It is unclear where the CDR3 begins or ends on the DNA, so no DNA is shown, and the CDR3 is as TCRdb lists it. The chain couples TRBV7-2 to TRBJ2-3; no DNA check was done on the table's D call, TRBD2. The CDR3 numbers 17 amino acids, ends counted. CDR1 is SGHTA and CDR2 is FQGNSA in the germline V gene. CDR3 protein: CASSLNTDYYNEQFFGP.

In its sample, this clonotype ranks as medium-sized. The rearrangement links TRBV7-6 to TRBJ1-1; possibly TRBD1 for D (5 bases). Looked up from germline, CDR1 is SGHVS and CDR2 is FNYEAQ. The CDR3 loop spans 17 amino acids. V was cut by 1 base and J by 0 bases, with 15 bases left in between. CDR3 loop: CASSLDQGGVVNTEAFF. For the CDR3, the DNA is TGTGCCAGCAGCTTAGATCAGGGCGGGGTCGTGAACACTGAAGCTTTCTTT.

This clonotype was seen ten or more times. This rearrangement joins TRBV5-5 to TRBJ2-3; D is ambiguous. The CDR3 totals 16 residues. Looked up from germline, CDR1 is SGHKS and CDR2 is YYEKEE (reference sequence). V lost 5 bases to trimming and J lost 1 base, with 17 bases between them. The CDR3 here is CASRRSLGAGTDTQYF. The CDR3 DNA reads TGTGCCAGCAGAAGAAGCCTAGGCGCTGGCACAGATACGCAGTATTTT.

The gene calls are TRBV7-2 and TRBJ1-4, with unresolved D. Germline CDR1 SGHTA, CDR2 FQGNSA. V was trimmed by 2 bases and J by 4 bases, leaving 8 bases between them. This CDR3 has 14 amino acids. CDR3 residues: CASSLWVNNEKLFF. CDR3 nucleotide sequence: TGTGCCAGCAGCTTATGGGTTAATAATGAAAAACTGTTTTTT. Full variable domain (outside the CDR3, taken from reference TRBV7-2 and TRBJ1-4): GAGVSQSPSNKVTEKGKDVELRCDPISGHTALYWYRQSLGQGLEFLIYFQGNSAPDKSGLPSDRFSAERTGGSVSTLTIQRTQQEDSAVYLCASSLWVNNEKLFFGSGTQLSVL.

V is TRBV7-6 and J is TRBJ2-3; 11 nucleotides match TRBD1. The tail of the sequence fits TRBJ2-1 better, so the J call may be wrong. This CDR3 has 15 amino acids. CDR1 and CDR2 (germline): SGHVS, FNYEAQ. The CDR3 coding sequence is TGTGCCAGCAGCGCCGGGACAGGGGGATACGATGAGCAGTTCTTC. Translation gives CASSAGTGGYDEQFF.